These 27 T cell receptor beta chains came from one sample sequenced in a study of technical replicates of blood from a handful of donors. Data came from immunoSEQ multiplex PCR; TCRdb stores just in-frame clones and leaves some out. This sample carries just over 55,000 clones, roughly 95% of them seen once, and the ten largest clones take 4% to 4.5%. The sample taken for sequencing was PBMCs. These receptors came from a human donor in good health. Some clones in this sample may be carry-over from other donors' samples.

J is TRBJ1-4 and V is TRBV7-9, with 9 positions matching TRBD1. V dropped 5 bases and J dropped 8; count of bases not matched to a gene: 6. Per the germline V gene, CDR1 is SEHNR and CDR2 is FQNEAQ (reference sequence). This CDR3 spans 14 amino acids. The CDR3 coding sequence is TGTGCCAGCAGCGGGGACAGGGTGTACGAAAAACTGTTTTTT. Its translation: CASSGDRVYEKLFF.

The chain couples TRBV7-2 to TRBJ2-1, with D possibly TRBD1 on 8 matching bases. Germline CDR1 and CDR2: SGHTA and FQGNSA. V lost 3 bases, J lost 9 bases, and 24 bases lay in between. The CDR3 runs to 17 residues. In DNA, the CDR3 is TGTGCCAGCAGCTTTTGGGGCGCTGTGAGCGGGACAGGTGAGCAGTTCTTC. As protein: CASSFWGAVSGTGEQFF.

This CDR3 is CASSQTKDTQYF. The CDR3 DNA is TGTGCCAGCAGCCAGACTAAGGATACGCAGTATTTT. The chain recombines TRBV5-6 with TRBJ2-3, with TRBD2 as a possible D gene (5 bases). The CDR3 totals 12 residues. Germline assignment: CDR1 SGHDT and CDR2 YYEEEE. V shed 4 bases and J shed 6 bases, with 9 bases lying between them.

The chain links TRBV7-3 to TRBJ2-1; D is unclear. Trimming cost V 1 base and J 1 base, with 11 bases left between them. Germline V lookup: CDR1 SGHTA, CDR2 FQGTGA. The CDR3 consists of 16 residues. In DNA, the CDR3 is TGTGCCAGCAGCTTAATCGGAGCCCCATCCTACAATGAGCAGTTCTTC. This gives the protein CASSLIGAPSYNEQFF.

This clone was observed a handful of times. This chain joins TRBV7-8 and TRBJ1-5; 8 nucleotides agree with TRBD1. The CDR3 runs to 16 residues. Germline CDR1 and CDR2: SGHVS and FQNEAQ. V was clipped by 5 bases and J by 3 bases; unmatched bases: 9. The CDR3, as DNA: TGTGCCAGCAGCCCAGGGACAGGCACAATCAATCAGCCCCAGCATTTT. It codes for CASSPGTGTINQPQHF.

The CDR3 spells CASSETGGGEQFF. The CDR3 DNA reads as TGTGCCAGCAGTGAAACAGGGGGGGGTGAGCAGTTCTTC. The rearrangement links TRBV6-1 to TRBJ2-1; tentative D call: TRBD1 (8 bases). CDR3 length equals 13 residues. Trimming cost V 2 bases and J 9 bases, with 11 bases left between them. Germline V gene data show CDR1 as MNHNS and CDR2 as SASEGT.

CDR3 sequence reads: CASRIPGQGAGEQYF. CDR3 nucleotides: TGTGCCAGCAGGATCCCGGGACAGGGGGCTGGTGAGCAGTACTTC. The chain is built from TRBV2 and TRBJ2-7, with 12 bases matching TRBD1. The CDR3 is made up of 15 amino acids. Germline V gene data show CDR1 as SNHLY and CDR2 as FYNNEI. Unmatched junction bases numbered 10, after V lost 6 bases and J lost 7 bases.

The chain has TRBV7-2 and TRBJ2-7; TRBD1 might be the D (6 bases). The CDR3 loop spans 15 amino acids. Trimming left V 2 bases short and J 0 bases short, with 11 bases between. From germline, CDR1 is SGHTA and CDR2 FQGNSA. The CDR3 region has the DNA TGTGCCAGCAGCTTAATAGGGACACTCTCCTACGAGCAGTACTTC. Translated, it gives CASSLIGTLSYEQYF.

The V call is TRBV9, the J call TRBJ2-7; 9 bases fit TRBD2. V lost 5 bases to trimming and J lost 2 bases; unmatched junction nucleotides: 11. The CDR3 runs to 16 residues. The germline gives CDR1 SGDLS, CDR2 YYNGEE. The CDR3 sequence is CASSLAGLAGPYEQYF. CDR3 bases: TGTGCCAGCAGTCTAGCCGGGCTAGCGGGGCCCTACGAGCAGTACTTC.

The chain recombines TRBV7-8 with TRBJ1-1; no clear D gene. V lost 1 base, J lost 5 bases, and 11 bases lay in between. Germline V CDR1 and CDR2: SGHVS, FQNEAQ. The CDR3 has 14 residues. The CDR3 nucleotides are TGTGCCAGCAGCTTAGGGAGGGTATGGACTGAAGCTTTCTTT. It is translated as CASSLGRVWTEAFF.

The chain recombines TRBV6-1 with TRBJ1-2; D is undetermined. The CDR3 runs to 15 residues. CDR1 MNHNS and CDR2 SASEGT come from the germline V gene. Trimming removed 7 bases at V and 0 bases at J, with 15 bases between. The CDR3 protein is CASINTEPANYGYTF. For the CDR3, the DNA is TGTGCCAGCATCAATACAGAACCCGCTAACTATGGCTACACCTTC.

The genes are TRBV19 and TRBJ1-2, with D maybe TRBD1 (6 bases). Germline assignment: CDR1 LNHDA and CDR2 SQIVND (reference sequence). V dropped 2 bases and J dropped 5 bases, with 15 bases sitting between them. The CDR3 loop spans 15 amino acids. The CDR3 DNA sequence: TGTGCCAGTAGTATAAGAGGGCAGGGGACATATGGCTACACCTTC. Encoded protein: CASSIRGQGTYGYTF.

V and J are TRBV7-8 and TRBJ2-7, with D possibly TRBD1 on 6 matching bases. The CDR3 covers 12 residues. V was shortened by 11 bases and J by 2 bases, with 13 bases between the two germline ends. Germline V lookup: CDR1 SGHVS, CDR2 FQNEAQ. DNA of the CDR3: TGTGCCGCCGGACAGAGACCCTACGAGCAGTACTTC. Protein product: CAAGQRPYEQYF.

V and J are TRBV5-1 and TRBJ2-7; perhaps TRBD2 as D (5 bases). Germline V CDR1 and CDR2: SGHRS, YFSETQ. The CDR3 is 16 residues long. With 4 bases removed from V and 7 bases from J, the gap between germline ends came to 24 bases. The CDR3 region is CASSPRTAKLRREQYF. As DNA, the CDR3 is TGCGCCAGCAGCCCTCGGACGGCCAAACTCAGGAGGGAGCAGTACTTC.

This clone was seen only once. The genes are TRBV30 and TRBJ2-6; TRBD1 matches at 10 bases. Per germline, CDR1 GTSNPN and CDR2 SVGIG (reference sequence). V trimming: 3 bases; J trimming: 2 bases; junction bases outside the gene matches: 10. The CDR3 contains 18 residues. CDR3 sequence reads: CAWRDRGLQSTGANVLTF. In DNA form, the CDR3 reads TGTGCCTGGAGAGACAGGGGGCTCCAAAGTACTGGGGCCAACGTCCTGACTTTC.

The rearrangement joins TRBV9 to TRBJ2-5; TRBD2 might be the D (5 bases). The CDR3 is 15 residues long. Germline lookup yields CDR1 SGDLS and CDR2 YYNGEE. The V and J ends lost 3 bases and 1 base respectively, with 13 bases between them. The DNA of the CDR3 is TGTGCCAGCAGCGGGGATGGGAGTCGCCAAGAGACCCAGTACTTC. Amino acids: CASSGDGSRQETQYF.

This chain joins TRBV30 and TRBJ1-5; tentatively, D is TRBD1 (6 bases). This CDR3 is 15 amino acids long. Germline assignment: CDR1 GTSNPN and CDR2 SVGIG (reference sequence). Trimming cost V 2 bases and J 5 bases, with 16 bases left between them. The CDR3: CAWSSGNRVDQPQHF. The CDR3 DNA reads as TGTGCCTGGAGTTCGGGTAACAGGGTCGATCAGCCCCAGCATTTT.

The chain couples TRBV7-9 to TRBJ1-2, with TRBD1 identical over 7 bases. V shed 3 bases, J shed 6 bases, and the junction held 4 bases outside the gene matches. CDR1 and CDR2 from the germline V gene are SEHNR and FQNEAQ (reference sequence). The CDR3 spans 13 residues. In nucleotides, the CDR3 is TGTGCCAGCAGCTTCGACAGGGTGGATGGCTACACCTTC. Its protein product is CASSFDRVDGYTF. The complete variable domain, with remaining parts taken from reference TRBV7-9 and TRBJ1-2, reads DTGVSQNPRHKITKRGQNVTFRCDPISEHNRLYWYRQTLGQGPEFLTYFQNEAQLEKSRLLSDRFSAERPKGSFSTLEIQRTEQGDSAMYLCASSFDRVDGYTFGSGTRLTVV.

The rearrangement joins TRBV5-1 to TRBJ1-3, with 8 bases identical to TRBD1. The trim removed 3 bases at V and 0 bases at J, leaving 8 bases unmatched. This CDR3 comprises 17 residues. Germline V gene sequence: CDR1 SGHRS, CDR2 YFSETQ. The CDR3 is CASSSGTGGSSGNTIYF. The CDR3 bases are TGCGCCAGCAGCTCAGGGACAGGAGGAAGCTCTGGAAACACCATATATTTT.

The chain uses TRBV4-3 and TRBJ1-1; tentative D call: TRBD1 (5 bases). V was clipped by 4 bases and J by 1 base, with 19 bases between them. This CDR3 is 17 amino acids long. Germline values: CDR1 LGHNA, CDR2 YSLEER. CDR3 nucleotides: TGCGCCAGCAGCCCTCTGTCAAGGGGCGGTGAGAACACTGAAGCTTTCTTT. The encoded protein is CASSPLSRGGENTEAFF.

This rearrangement joins TRBV4-3 to TRBJ2-5; a weak D match, TRBD2 (7 bases). V lost 4 bases and J lost 5, with 17 bases in between. The CDR3 is 15 residues long. Germline lookup yields CDR1 LGHNA and CDR2 YSLEER. The CDR3 loop reads CASSPRGSGGETQYF. The DNA for the CDR3 is TGCGCCAGCAGCCCTAGAGGCTCGGGGGGCGAGACCCAGTACTTC.

J is TRBJ2-3 and V is TRBV2, with 13 positions matching TRBD2. The CDR3 loop spans 15 amino acids. J gave up 4 bases and V 8 bases, and 6 bases lay outside the gene matches. Germline loops: CDR1 SNHLY, CDR2 FYNNEI. The CDR3 nucleotides are TGTGCCAGCGGTACTAGCGGGGGGGTCTCAGATACGCAGTATTTT. It is translated as CASGTSGGVSDTQYF.

The rearrangement joins TRBV4-3 to TRBJ2-3; perhaps TRBD2 as D (5 bases). CDR1 and CDR2 (germline): LGHNA, YSLEER. CDR3 length equals 16 residues. The V end lost 0 bases, the J end lost 5 bases, and 15 bases lay between the germline ends. The CDR3 DNA reads as TGCGCCAGCAGCCAAGAGTCCGGGATTAACGGAGATACGCAGTATTTT. This codes for CASSQESGINGDTQYF.

The rearrangement links TRBV15 to TRBJ1-1; D gene uncertain. CDR3 length: 14 amino acids. Trimming took 1 base from V and 4 from J, leaving 10 bases between them. The germline V gene has CDR1 LNHNV and CDR2 YYDKDF (reference sequence). The CDR3 spells CATSRGGKLTEAFF. The CDR3 nucleotides read TGTGCCACCAGCAGAGGAGGAAAACTCACTGAAGCTTTCTTT.

The chain is built from TRBV19 and TRBJ1-3, with a possible D match to TRBD1 (6 bases). V gave up 7 bases and J gave up 5 bases, with 12 bases separating them. Germline V CDR1 and CDR2: LNHDA, SQIVND (reference sequence). The CDR3 covers 13 residues. The CDR3 region is CASTLGTRNTIYF. In DNA, the CDR3 is TGTGCCAGTACCCTGGGGACAAGAAACACCATATATTTT. Full variable domain (missing parts from reference TRBV19 and TRBJ1-3): DGGITQSPKYLFRKEGQNVTLSCEQNLNHDAMYWYRQDPGQGLRLIYYSQIVNDFQKGDIAEGYSVSREKKESFPLTVTSAQKNPTAFYLCASTLGTRNTIYFGEGSWLTVV.

J is TRBJ2-7 and V is TRBV25-1, with TRBD2 as a possible D gene (6 bases). CDR3 size: 13 residues. In germline, CDR1 is MGHDK, CDR2 SYGVNS. V lost 3 bases and J 7 bases, leaving 13 bases between the germline ends. The CDR3 reads CASSDRTRGEQYF. In nucleotides, the CDR3 is TGTGCCAGCAGTGATCGGACTCGGGGGGAGCAGTACTTC.

This sequence joins TRBV6-6 and TRBJ2-5; 11 bases fit TRBD2. The V and J ends lost 2 bases and 7 bases, in that order; junction bases with no gene match: 3. From germline, CDR1 is MNHNY and CDR2 SVGAGI (reference sequence). The length of the CDR3 is 14 residues. CDR3: CASSYTGTSGTQYF. CDR3 DNA sequence: TGTGCCAGCAGTTACACCGGGACTAGCGGGACCCAGTACTTC.